This T cell receptor beta chain was sequenced during a study of vaccination and CD4 T cells after COVID-19. In the study overall: Convalescent participants consisted of six males and four females, two being Hispanic. Stimulation used overlapping spike peptides from SARS-CoV-2, HCoV-NL63, HCoV-OC43 and HCoV-229E.

Sample treatment: approximately 11-day PBMC culture with coronavirus spike peptide pools or control peptides (ViraFEST assay). Cultured CD4+ T-cell DNA underwent Oncomine TCR Beta short-read sequencing. Using its own MiXCR run on the PCR reads, TCRdb lists one record per CDR3 protein. The profile shows 20,000 to 25,000 distinct CDR3 sequences, 35% to 45% of them singletons. In the case of this clonotype: What it binds is not known.

CDR3 length equals 13 residues. CDR1 MGHDK and CDR2 SYGVNS come from the germline V gene. V lost 6 bases to trimming and J lost 4 bases; unmatched junction nucleotides: 3. The sequencing used CD4+ T cells from blood, cultured in vitro, collected before SARS-CoV-2 vaccination. The chain recombines TRBV25-1 with TRBJ1-5; 7 nucleotides match TRBD1. This TCR came from a human donor who had recovered from COVID-19. The CDR3 protein is CASRGQPNQPQHF. The DNA of the CDR3 is TGTGCCAGCAGGGGACAGCCGAATCAGCCCCAGCATTTT.